The source of this TCR beta chain is a study of PD-1 blockade in mismatch repair-deficient tumors (dated by TCRdb to about 2017). About the full investigation: Between late 2013 and September 2016, 86 consecutive patients with 11 to 12 mismatch repair-deficient cancer types, all previously treated and progressing, were enrolled in the trial. Tumor-associated T cell clones in the peripheral blood of patients responding to PD-1 blockade were tracked using deep sequencing of TCR CDR3 regions.

The sample holds one count of this clone. Its antigen has not been determined. No much larger clone is present one base from it, and per-base qualities are unavailable. Receptor amplification or capture employed the immunoSEQ multiplex PCR assay. Drawn from immuneACCESS, this table holds only the in-frame rearrangements with V and J called that TCRdb kept. Clones are partly lost; checked studies trace under half to an unresolved V gene and leave the rest unexplained. Present in this sample are about 25,000 clones, less than 85% of which were seen just once. The top ten clones comprise approximately 3% of the sample. In the germline V gene, CDR1 corresponds to MDHEN and CDR2 to SYDVKM. Trimming takes 6 bases from V and 0 bases from J, and the germline ends sit 6 bases apart. Including the terminal cysteine and phenylalanine, the CDR3 comprises 13 residues. Only the CDR3 region is kept as DNA, spanning 39 bases read in frame from base 1.

Study-wide conclusions, independent of this receptor: After pembrolizumab, tumor-resident clones, which were often undetectable in blood before treatment, expanded rapidly and then contracted, generally ahead of radiologic responses.

The sample's time point label, decoded: peripheral blood before pembrolizumab. Mismatch repair deficiency in every enrolled patient was established by polymerase chain reaction or immunohistochemistry. TCR sequencing was carried out for a few patients who responded to pembrolizumab therapy. In the phase II trial, pembrolizumab PD-1 blockade was tested prospectively in advanced mismatch repair-deficient cancers, no matter which tissue of origin the cancers came from. Peripheral blood T cell samples were serially collected before and at multiple times after PD-1 blockade was started. Blood sampling times were reported as weeks after the first pembrolizumab dose.

Sequenced here: PBMCs, sampled before pembrolizumab treatment. The sequence derives from an adult with mismatch repair-deficient cancer. The sequence joins TRBV28 to TRBJ1-5; no confident D gene assignment can be made. This receptor carries the CDR3 CASRLPSNQPQHF. The bases are TGTGCCAGCAGACTCCCTAGCAATCAGCCCCAGCATTTT.